This entry features one T cell receptor beta chain sequence. This clonotype was seen at least ten times. Its antigen remains undetermined. No base qualities exist here, and no much larger clone lies one base off it. The protocol used for the library was 5' RACE. Sequenced using a NextSeq 500. Unique molecular identifiers were attached to individual cDNA molecules in the TCR library protocol so that sequencing error and PCR bias could be corrected. Both TCR alpha and beta chains were sequenced, and tight co-correlation was observed between alpha and beta sequence abundances in each sample. The published analysis was carried out like this. Decombinator V4 was used to annotate the V gene, J gene and CDR3 of the TCR sequences. TCRs were defined as expanded if a significant change between any two time points was detected under a Poisson model with p below 0.0001. TCR abundances were normalised to the total number of TCRs sequenced per sample and were expressed as counts per million. MAIT TCRs were defined by TRAV1-2 paired with TRAJ12, TRAJ20 or TRAJ33, and iNKT TCRs by TRAV10 paired with TRAJ18. A search of VDJdb, accessed on 1 November 2021, was run for TCRs annotated to CMV, EBV and SARS-CoV-2, with TCRs annotated for multiple antigens excluded. TCRdb passed the public sequencing reads through fastp at Q25 and MiXCR, retaining productive beta sequences. A single entry per CDR3 protein holds the most common genes and DNA from its merged rows. TCRdb's processing, not the study's, gives the V and J calls here. Present in this sample are some 29,000 distinct CDR3 sequences, less than 6.5% of which were seen just once. In total, the top ten clones hold 5% to 7% of the sample.

Via the germline V gene, CDR1 is ENHRY and CDR2 SYGVKD. Deletion took 4 bases off V and 1 base off J, with a span of 13 bases between the germline ends. Its CDR3 holds 16 amino acids, cysteine through phenylalanine. Of the read, only the CDR3 DNA is kept; its 48 bases are in frame from base 1. This specimen belongs to a study of early T cells in non-severe SARS-CoV-2 infection (dated by TCRdb to the early 2020s). Notes on the research overall: TCR sequencing used bulk RNA from unsorted whole blood, so alpha and beta chains could not be paired.

Set within a cohort of healthcare workers in London, UK, this nested case-control study involved weekly PCR testing of nasopharyngeal swabs along with blood sampling. Between 23 and 31 March 2020, the week of the UK lockdown, healthcare workers were enrolled and then followed up weekly for as long as 16 weeks. The paper as a whole reports these results and caveats: VDJdb matching was skewed toward anti-spike CD8 responses, so virus-specific expansions were likely underestimated and private and CD4 specificities were missed.

The sequence was collected from an adult who was a healthcare worker with PCR-confirmed SARS-CoV-2 infection or an uninfected control (not recorded which). The sample taken for sequencing was whole blood. The chain is assembled from TRBV10-3 and TRBJ1-4; no D segment can be confidently identified. The CDR3 reads CAISGRGNQTNEKLFF. DNA sequence: TGTGCCATCAGTGGGCGGGGAAATCAAACTAATGAAAAACTGTTTTTT.